This T cell receptor (delta chain) was retrieved from a study of γδ T cells in repeated Plasmodium falciparum infection. Study-level background: Malaria-naive adults were infected with P. falciparum NF54 four times over roughly 640 days. Timepoints: baseline, immediately before selected infections, and 21 days after every infection.

TCRdb processed the multiplex PCR reads again with the CATT caller. The sample consists of roughly 93,000 delta-chain clones, more than 0.85% of them appearing once. CDR1 is TSWWSYY and CDR2 is QGS in the germline V gene. Trimming cost V 4 bases and J 0 bases, with 15 bases left between them. The CDR3 contains 16 residues. This clone has at least ten counts. Bulk repertoires came from Vgamma9/Vdelta2+ or Vdelta2-negative gammadelta T cells flow-sorted from PBMC. The TCR was taken from a pool of human donors (malaria-infected and uninfected, not separated). This chain uses TRDV1 with TRDJ1, with D perhaps matching TRDD3 (6 bases). The sample taken for sequencing was gamma-delta T cells from blood. CDR3 sequence: CALGGTRWGYTDKLIF. The CDR3 DNA sequence: TGTGCTCTTGGGGGCACACGATGGGGATACACCGATAAACTCATCTTT.